This TCR beta chain was recovered during a study of identical twins. In germline, CDR1 is KGHSH, CDR2 LQKENI. J was trimmed by 2 bases and V by 3 bases; bases with no gene match: 10. This CDR3 is built from 17 residues. TCRdb ran MiXCR on the 5' RACE reads and lists one entry per CDR3 protein. Of 690,000 or so distinct CDR3 sequences listed, about 9.4% were seen once; the top ten hold 0.98%. A further study also used this sample, focusing on yellow fever vaccine responses in identical twins.

The TCR was taken from a woman between 18 and 29 years old in good health. Specimen: PBMCs. This chain links TRBV18 with TRBJ1-5, with 7 bases identical to TRBD1. The CDR3 protein is CASSPPGPTGRNQPQHF. The CDR3 nucleotides are TGTGCCAGCTCACCCCCAGGACCGACAGGGCGCAATCAGCCCCAGCATTTT.